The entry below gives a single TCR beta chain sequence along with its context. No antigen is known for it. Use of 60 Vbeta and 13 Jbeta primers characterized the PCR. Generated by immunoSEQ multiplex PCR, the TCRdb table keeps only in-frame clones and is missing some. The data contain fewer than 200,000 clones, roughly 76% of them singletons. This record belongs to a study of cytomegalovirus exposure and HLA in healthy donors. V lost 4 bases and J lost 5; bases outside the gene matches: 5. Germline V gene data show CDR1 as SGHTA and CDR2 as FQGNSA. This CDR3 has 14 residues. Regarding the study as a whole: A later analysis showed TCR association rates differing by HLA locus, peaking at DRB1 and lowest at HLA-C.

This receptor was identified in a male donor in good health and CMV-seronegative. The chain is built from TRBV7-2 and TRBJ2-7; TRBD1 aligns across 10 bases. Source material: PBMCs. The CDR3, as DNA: TGTGCCAGCAGCTCGAGACAGGGGGCCCACGAGCAGTACTTC. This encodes CASSSRQGAHEQYF.